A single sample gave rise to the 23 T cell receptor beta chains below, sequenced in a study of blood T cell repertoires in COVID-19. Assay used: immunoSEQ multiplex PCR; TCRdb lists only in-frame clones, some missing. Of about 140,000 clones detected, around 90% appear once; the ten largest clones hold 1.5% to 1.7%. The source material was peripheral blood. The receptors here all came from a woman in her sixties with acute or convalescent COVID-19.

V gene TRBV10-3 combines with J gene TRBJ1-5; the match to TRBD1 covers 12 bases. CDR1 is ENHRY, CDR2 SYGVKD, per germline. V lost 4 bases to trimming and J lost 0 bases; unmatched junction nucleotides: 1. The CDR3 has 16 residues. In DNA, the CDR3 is TGTGCCATCAGTGGGGACAGGGGGCTTAGCAATCAGCCCCAGCATTTT. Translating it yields CAISGDRGLSNQPQHF.

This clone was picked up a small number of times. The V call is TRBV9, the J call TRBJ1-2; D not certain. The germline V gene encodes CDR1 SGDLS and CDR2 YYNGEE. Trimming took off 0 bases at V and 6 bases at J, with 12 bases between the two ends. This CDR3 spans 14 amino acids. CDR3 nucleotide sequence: TGTGCCAGCAGCGTAGCGTCGGAGAGCGATGGCTACACCTTC. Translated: CASSVASESDGYTF.

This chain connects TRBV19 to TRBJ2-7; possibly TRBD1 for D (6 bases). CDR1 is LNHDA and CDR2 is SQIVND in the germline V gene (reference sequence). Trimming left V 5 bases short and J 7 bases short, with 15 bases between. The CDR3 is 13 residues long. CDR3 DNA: TGTGCCAGTAGTGGGTCGAACCAGGGGGAGCAGTACTTC. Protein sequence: CASSGSNQGEQYF. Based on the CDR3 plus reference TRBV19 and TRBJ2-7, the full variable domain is DGGITQSPKYLFRKEGQNVTLSCEQNLNHDAMYWYRQDPGQGLRLIYYSQIVNDFQKGDIAEGYSVSREKKESFPLTVTSAQKNPTAFYLCASSGSNQGEQYFGPGTRLTVT.

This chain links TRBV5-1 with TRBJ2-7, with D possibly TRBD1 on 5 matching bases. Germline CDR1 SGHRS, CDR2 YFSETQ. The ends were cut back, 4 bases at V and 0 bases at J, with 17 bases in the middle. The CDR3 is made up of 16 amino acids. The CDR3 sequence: CASSPQTDFFSYEQYF. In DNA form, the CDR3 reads TGCGCCAGCAGCCCCCAGACAGATTTTTTCTCCTACGAGCAGTACTTC.

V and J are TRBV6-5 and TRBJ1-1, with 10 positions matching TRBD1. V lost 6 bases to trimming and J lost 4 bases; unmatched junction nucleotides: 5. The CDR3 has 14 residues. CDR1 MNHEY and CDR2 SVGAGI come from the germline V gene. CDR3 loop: CASRGGQGRTEAFF. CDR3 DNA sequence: TGTGCCAGCAGAGGGGGACAGGGGCGCACTGAAGCTTTCTTT.

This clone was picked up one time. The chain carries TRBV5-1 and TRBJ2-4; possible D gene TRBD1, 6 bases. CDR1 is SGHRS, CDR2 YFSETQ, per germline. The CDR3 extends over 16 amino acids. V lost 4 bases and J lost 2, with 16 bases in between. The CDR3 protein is CASSGEGVGTKNIQYF. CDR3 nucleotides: TGCGCCAGCAGCGGAGAGGGGGTGGGGACCAAAAACATTCAGTACTTC.

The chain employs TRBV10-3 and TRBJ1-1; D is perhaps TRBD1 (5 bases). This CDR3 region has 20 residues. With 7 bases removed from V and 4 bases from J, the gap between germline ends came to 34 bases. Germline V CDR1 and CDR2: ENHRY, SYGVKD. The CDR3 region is CAITPGISGPHRTGGTEAFF. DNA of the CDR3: TGTGCCATCACTCCGGGTATCTCAGGGCCACACCGTACTGGTGGCACTGAAGCTTTCTTT.

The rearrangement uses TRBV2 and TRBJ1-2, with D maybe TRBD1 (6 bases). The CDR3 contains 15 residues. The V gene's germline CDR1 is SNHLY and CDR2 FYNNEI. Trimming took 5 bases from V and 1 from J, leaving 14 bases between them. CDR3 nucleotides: TGTGCCAGCAGTTCTTGGACAGATCTTAACTATGGCTACACCTTC. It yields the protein CASSSWTDLNYGYTF. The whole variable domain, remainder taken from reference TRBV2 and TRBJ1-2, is EPEVTQTPSHQVTQMGQEVILRCVPISNHLYFYWYRQILGQKVEFLVSFYNNEISEKSEIFDDQFSVERPDGSNFTLKIRSTKLEDSAMYFCASSSWTDLNYGYTFGSGTRLTVV.

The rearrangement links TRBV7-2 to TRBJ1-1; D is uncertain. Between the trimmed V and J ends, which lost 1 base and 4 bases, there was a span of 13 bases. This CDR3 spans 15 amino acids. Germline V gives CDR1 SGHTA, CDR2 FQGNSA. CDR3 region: CASSLGAGWVTEAFF. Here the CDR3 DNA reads TGTGCCAGCAGCTTAGGTGCGGGTTGGGTCACTGAAGCTTTCTTT. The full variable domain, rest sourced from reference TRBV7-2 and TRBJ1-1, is GAGVSQSPSNKVTEKGKDVELRCDPISGHTALYWYRQSLGQGLEFLIYFQGNSAPDKSGLPSDRFSAERTGGSVSTLTIQRTQQEDSAVYLCASSLGAGWVTEAFFGQGTRLTVV.

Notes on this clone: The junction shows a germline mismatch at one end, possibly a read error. The DNA for the CDR3 is TGTGCTAGCAGCTTGGGACAGGGGGCTGGCGAGACCCAGTACTTC. It translates to CASSLGQGAGETQYF. The chain employs TRBV7-7 and TRBJ2-5, with 12 bases fitting TRBD1. The CDR3 spans 15 residues. Germline V gene data show CDR1 as SSHAT and CDR2 as FNYEAQ (reference sequence).

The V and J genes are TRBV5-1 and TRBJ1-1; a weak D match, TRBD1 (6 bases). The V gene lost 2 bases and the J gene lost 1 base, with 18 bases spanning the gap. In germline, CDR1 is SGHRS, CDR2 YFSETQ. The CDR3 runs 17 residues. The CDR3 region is CASSFGLAGEGNTEAFF. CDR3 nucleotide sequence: TGCGCCAGCAGCTTTGGGTTGGCAGGGGAAGGGAACACTGAAGCTTTCTTT.

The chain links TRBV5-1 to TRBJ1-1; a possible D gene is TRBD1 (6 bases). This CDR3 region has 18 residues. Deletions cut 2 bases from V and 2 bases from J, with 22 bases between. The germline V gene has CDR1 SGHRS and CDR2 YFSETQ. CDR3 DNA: TGCGCCAGCAGCTTTCTGGGGCCCGTCGTAGGGGGAAACACTGAAGCTTTCTTT. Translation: CASSFLGPVVGGNTEAFF. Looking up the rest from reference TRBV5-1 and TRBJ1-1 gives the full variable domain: KAGVTQTPRYLIKTRGQQVTLSCSPISGHRSVSWYQQTPGQGLQFLFEYFSETQRNKGNFPGRFSGRQFSNSRSEMNVSTLELGDSALYLCASSFLGPVVGGNTEAFFGQGTRLTVV.

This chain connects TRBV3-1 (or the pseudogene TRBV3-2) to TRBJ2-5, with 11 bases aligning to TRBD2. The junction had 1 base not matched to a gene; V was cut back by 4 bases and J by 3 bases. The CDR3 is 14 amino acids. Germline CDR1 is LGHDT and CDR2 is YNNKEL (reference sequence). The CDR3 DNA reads TGTGCCAGCAGCCGTAGCGGGGGGGAAGAGACCCAGTACTTC. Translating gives CASSRSGGEETQYF.

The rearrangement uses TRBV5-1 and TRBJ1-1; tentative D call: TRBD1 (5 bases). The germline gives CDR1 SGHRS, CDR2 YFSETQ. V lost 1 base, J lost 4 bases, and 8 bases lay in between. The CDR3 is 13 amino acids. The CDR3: CASSLSRATEAFF. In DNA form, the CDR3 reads TGCGCCAGCAGCTTGAGCAGGGCCACTGAAGCTTTCTTT.

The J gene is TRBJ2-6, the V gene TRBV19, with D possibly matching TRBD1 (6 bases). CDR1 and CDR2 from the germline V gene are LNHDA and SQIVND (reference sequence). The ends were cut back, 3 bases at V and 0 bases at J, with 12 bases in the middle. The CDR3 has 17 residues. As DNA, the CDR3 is TGTGCCAGTAGTATTGTAGGGGGTCTCTCTGGGGCCAACGTCCTGACTTTC. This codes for CASSIVGGLSGANVLTF.

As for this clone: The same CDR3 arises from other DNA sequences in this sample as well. The CDR3 loop is CASSQGGGGQPQHF. DNA of the CDR3: TGTGCCAGCAGCCAGGGGGGAGGGGGTCAGCCCCAGCATTTT. The chain links TRBV3-1 (or the pseudogene TRBV3-2) to TRBJ1-5; D might be TRBD1 (6 bases). CDR1 is LGHDT and CDR2 is YNNKEL in the germline V gene (reference sequence). Trimming took off 3 bases at V and 6 bases at J, with 12 bases between the two ends. The CDR3 runs to 14 residues.

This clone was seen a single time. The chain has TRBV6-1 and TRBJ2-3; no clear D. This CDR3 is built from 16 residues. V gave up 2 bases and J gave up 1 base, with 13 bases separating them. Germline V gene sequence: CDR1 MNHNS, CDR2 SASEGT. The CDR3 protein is CASSETVGSGTDTQYF. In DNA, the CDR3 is TGTGCCAGCAGTGAAACGGTGGGCTCCGGCACAGATACGCAGTATTTT.

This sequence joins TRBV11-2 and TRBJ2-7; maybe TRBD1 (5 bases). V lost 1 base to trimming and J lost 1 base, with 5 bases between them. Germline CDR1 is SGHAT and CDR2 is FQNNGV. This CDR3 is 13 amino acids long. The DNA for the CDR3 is TGTGCCAGCAGCTTAGGACAGTCCTACGAGCAGTACTTC. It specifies CASSLGQSYEQYF.

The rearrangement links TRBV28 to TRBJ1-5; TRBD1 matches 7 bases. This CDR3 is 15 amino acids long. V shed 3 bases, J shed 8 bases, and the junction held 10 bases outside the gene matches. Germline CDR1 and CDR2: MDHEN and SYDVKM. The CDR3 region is CASSFLGQPGEPQHF. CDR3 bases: TGTGCCAGCAGTTTCTTGGGACAGCCCGGGGAGCCCCAGCATTTT.

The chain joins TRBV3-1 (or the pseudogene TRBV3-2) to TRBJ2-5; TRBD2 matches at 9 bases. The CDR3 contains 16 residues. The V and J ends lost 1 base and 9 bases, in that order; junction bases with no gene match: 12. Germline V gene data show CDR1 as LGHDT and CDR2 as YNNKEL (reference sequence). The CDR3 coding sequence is TGTGCCAGCAGCCAAGCTTCTAGCGGGGACTTATGGGCCCAGTACTTC. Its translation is CASSQASSGDLWAQYF.

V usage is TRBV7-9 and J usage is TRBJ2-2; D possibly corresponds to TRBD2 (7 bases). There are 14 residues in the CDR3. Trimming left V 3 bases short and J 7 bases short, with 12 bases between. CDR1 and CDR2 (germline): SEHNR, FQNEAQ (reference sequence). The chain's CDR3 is CASSLGGPNGELFF. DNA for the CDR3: TGTGCCAGCAGCTTGGGGGGGCCGAACGGGGAGCTGTTTTTT.

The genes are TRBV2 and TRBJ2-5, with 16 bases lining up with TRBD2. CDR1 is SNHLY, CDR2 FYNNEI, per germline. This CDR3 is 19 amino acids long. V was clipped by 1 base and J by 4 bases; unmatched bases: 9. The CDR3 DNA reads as TGTGCCAGCAGTGAAGTCCCGGGACTAGCGGGGGGGCCCGGAGAGACCCAGTACTTC. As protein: CASSEVPGLAGGPGETQYF. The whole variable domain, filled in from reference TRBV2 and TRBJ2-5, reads EPEVTQTPSHQVTQMGQEVILRCVPISNHLYFYWYRQILGQKVEFLVSFYNNEISEKSEIFDDQFSVERPDGSNFTLKIRSTKLEDSAMYFCASSEVPGLAGGPGETQYFGPGTRLLVL.

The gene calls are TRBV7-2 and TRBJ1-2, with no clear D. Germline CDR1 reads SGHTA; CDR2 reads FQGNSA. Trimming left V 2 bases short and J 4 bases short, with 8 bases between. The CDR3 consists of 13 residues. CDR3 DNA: TGTGCCAGCAGCTTACAGGCTCCCTATGGCTACACCTTC. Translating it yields CASSLQAPYGYTF.